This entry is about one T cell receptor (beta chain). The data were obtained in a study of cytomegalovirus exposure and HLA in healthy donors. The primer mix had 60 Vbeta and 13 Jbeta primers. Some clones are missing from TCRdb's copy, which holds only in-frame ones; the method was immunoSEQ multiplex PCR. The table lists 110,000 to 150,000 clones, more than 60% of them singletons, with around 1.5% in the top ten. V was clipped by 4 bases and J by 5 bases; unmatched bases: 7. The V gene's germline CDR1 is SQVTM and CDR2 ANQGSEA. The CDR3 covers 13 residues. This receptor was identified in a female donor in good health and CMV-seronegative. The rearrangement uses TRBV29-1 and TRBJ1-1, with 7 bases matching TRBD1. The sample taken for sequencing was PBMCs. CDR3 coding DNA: TGCAGCGTTGCCGACAGGGCGGGAACTGAAGCTTTCTTT. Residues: CSVADRAGTEAFF.